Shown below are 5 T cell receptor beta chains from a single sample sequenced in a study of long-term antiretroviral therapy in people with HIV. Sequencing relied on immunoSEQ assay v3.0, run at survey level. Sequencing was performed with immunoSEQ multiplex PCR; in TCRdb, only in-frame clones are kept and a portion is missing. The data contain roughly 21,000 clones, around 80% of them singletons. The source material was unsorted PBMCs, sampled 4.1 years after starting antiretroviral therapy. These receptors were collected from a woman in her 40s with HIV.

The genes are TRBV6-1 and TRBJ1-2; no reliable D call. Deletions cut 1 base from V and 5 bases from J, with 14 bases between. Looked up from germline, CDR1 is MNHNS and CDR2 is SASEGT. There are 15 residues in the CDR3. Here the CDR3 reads CASSEGSGNPYGYTF. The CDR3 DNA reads TGTGCCAGCAGTGAAGGGTCGGGGAATCCTTATGGCTACACCTTC.

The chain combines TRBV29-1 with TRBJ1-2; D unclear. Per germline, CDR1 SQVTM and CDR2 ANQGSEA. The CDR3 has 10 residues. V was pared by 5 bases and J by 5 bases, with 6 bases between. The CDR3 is CSVSSYGYTF. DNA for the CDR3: TGCAGCGTTTCCTCATATGGCTACACCTTC.

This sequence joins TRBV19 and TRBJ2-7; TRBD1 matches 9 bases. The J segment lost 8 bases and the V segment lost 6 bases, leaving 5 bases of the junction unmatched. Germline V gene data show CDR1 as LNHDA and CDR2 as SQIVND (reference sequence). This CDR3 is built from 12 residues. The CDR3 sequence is CASSPGQGQQYF. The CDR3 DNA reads TGTGCCAGTAGCCCCGGACAGGGGCAGCAGTACTTC.

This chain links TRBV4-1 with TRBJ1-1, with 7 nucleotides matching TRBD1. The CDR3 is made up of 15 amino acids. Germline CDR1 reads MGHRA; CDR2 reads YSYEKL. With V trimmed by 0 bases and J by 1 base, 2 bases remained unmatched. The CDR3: CASSQEGQPNTEAFF. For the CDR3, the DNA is TGCGCCAGCAGCCAAGAGGGACAGCCGAACACTGAAGCTTTCTTT.

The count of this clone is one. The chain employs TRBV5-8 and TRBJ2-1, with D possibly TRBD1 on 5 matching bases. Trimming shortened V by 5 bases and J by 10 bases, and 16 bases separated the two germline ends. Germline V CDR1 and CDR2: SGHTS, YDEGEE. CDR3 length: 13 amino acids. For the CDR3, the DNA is TGTGCCAGCAGGTTCGTAGGGGTTGGAGAGCAGTTCTTC. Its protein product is CASRFVGVGEQFF.